This TCR beta chain was profiled in a study of cytomegalovirus exposure and HLA in healthy donors. Amplification used 60 Vbeta primers and 13 Jbeta primers. The table came from immunoSEQ multiplex PCR; TCRdb's copy has only in-frame clones and leaves some out. Its clone listing holds 80,000 or so clones. V lost 2 bases and J 4 bases, leaving 6 bases between the germline ends. Germline CDR1 reads MNHEY; CDR2 reads SVGAGI. This CDR3 region has 13 residues. General observations from the study: Later analysis identified about 18,000 TCR beta sequences associated with HLA alleles, using a false discovery rate threshold of 0.05. What a later analysis reportedly showed was that an Asian-associated ancestry cluster had fewer N-insertions than the roughly 670-donor mean.

In the case of this clone: Its target is not known.

This receptor was taken from a man aged 50-59 years in good health and CMV-seropositive. The chain joins TRBV6-5 to TRBJ1-5; D perhaps matches TRBD1 (5 bases). The material sequenced was PBMCs. The CDR3 spells CASSYAGNQPQHF. Here the CDR3 DNA reads TGTGCCAGCAGTTACGCAGGGAATCAGCCCCAGCATTTT.